This T cell receptor (beta chain) was retrieved from a study of T cell responses to AZD1222 COVID-19 vaccine. Regarding the study as a whole: Spike regions recognized by vaccine-associated CD4 TCRs spanned the protein, led by 160-218 and 743-854.

For this clone: Its specificity is unknown.

Trimming took off 4 bases at V and 9 bases at J, with 15 bases between the two ends. The CDR3 totals 12 residues. The germline CDR1 and CDR2 sequences are GTSNPN and SVGIG (reference sequence). Using immunoSEQ multiplex PCR, the repertoire was profiled, and TCRdb retains in-frame clones only, with some absent. The profile shows some 150,000 clones, approximately 90% of them singletons. This rearrangement joins TRBV30 to TRBJ1-1; no firm D call. The TCR originated in an adult who received the AZD1222 COVID-19 vaccine. Sequenced here: peripheral blood, sampled 28 days after the second AZD1222 dose. CDR3 coding DNA: TGTGCCTGGAATAATGCCAGCAAGAAAGCTTTCTTT. Protein: CAWNNASKKAFF.